The following is a T cell receptor (beta chain) sequence with its context. V lost 2 bases and J lost 0; bases outside the gene matches: 5. Germline CDR1 and CDR2: SGHVS and FNYEAQ. CDR3 length: 16 residues. These data are taken from a study of blood T cell repertoires in COVID-19. Study summary: Specimens from acute and convalescent COVID-19 originated in the United States, Italy and Spain.

Study processing details: Nucleated cell number was recorded as an estimate derived from reference gene primer amplification. Generated by immunoSEQ multiplex PCR, the TCRdb table keeps only in-frame clones and is missing some. The DNA gave D and trimming, while V, J and clone size come from that table. The data show 95,000 to 100,000 clones, approximately 84% seen once. The rearrangement joins TRBV7-6 to TRBJ1-1; 8 bases are shared with TRBD1. This TCR was sampled from a human donor in a cohort sampled during active COVID-19. Source material: peripheral blood. CDR3 sequence reads: CASSLSQGAVNTEAFF. CDR3 DNA: TGTGCCAGCAGCTTATCGCAGGGGGCTGTGAACACTGAAGCTTTCTTT.